This entry lists 30 T cell receptor beta chains sequenced from one sample in a study of blood T cell repertoires in COVID-19. This table comes from immunoSEQ multiplex PCR, and its TCRdb copy is limited to in-frame clones, with some not included. The table lists about 250,000 clones, approximately 90% of them singletons. Sequenced material: PBMCs or T cells enriched from blood (not recorded which). The receptors derive from a woman between 50 and 59 years old who had recovered from COVID-19.

The chain is built from TRBV29-1 and TRBJ1-2, with D perhaps TRBD1 (6 bases). This CDR3 has 15 residues. V lost 6 bases and J 4 bases, leaving 21 bases between the germline ends. CDR1 and CDR2 (germline): SQVTM, ANQGSEA. CDR3 sequence: CSVTPLGRGIYGYTF. In DNA, the CDR3 is TGCAGCGTGACCCCTCTCGGCAGGGGTATCTATGGCTACACCTTC.

This chain joins TRBV28 and TRBJ1-2; D may be TRBD1 (5 bases). Trimming pared 3 bases from V and 3 bases from J, leaving 11 bases between. CDR1 and CDR2 from the germline V gene are MDHEN and SYDVKM. The CDR3 loop spans 14 amino acids. The CDR3 DNA follows: TGTGCCAGCAGTTTCAGGCAGGGTTACTATGGCTACACCTTC. Amino acids: CASSFRQGYYGYTF.

V and J are TRBV4-3 and TRBJ2-1; maybe TRBD2 (6 bases). Trimming took off 3 bases at V and 4 bases at J, with 16 bases between the two ends. This CDR3 comprises 16 residues. Germline V CDR1 and CDR2: LGHNA, YSLEER. As DNA, the CDR3 is TGCGCCAGCAGCCAGGATAGCGGAGAGTCTTACAATGAGCAGTTCTTC. This encodes CASSQDSGESYNEQFF.

About this clone itself: Mismatch with germline at one junction end may stem from a read error. V and J are TRBV7-7 and TRBJ2-5; a weak D match, TRBD2 (6 bases). CDR1 and CDR2 from the germline V gene are SSHAT and FNYEAQ (reference sequence). The CDR3 consists of 17 residues. The CDR3 is CASSPRLGGSTQETQYF. CDR3 nucleotide sequence: TGTGCTAGCAGCCCCCGCCTCGGAGGGAGCACCCAAGAGACCCAGTACTTC.

The chain links TRBV7-6 to TRBJ2-5; the D is unclear. V gave up 4 bases and J gave up 0 bases, with 12 bases separating them. CDR3 length: 15 residues. CDR1 SGHVS and CDR2 FNYEAQ come from the germline V gene. The CDR3 region has the DNA TGTGCCAGCAGCTCCCCCAGCGCGTACCAAGAGACCCAGTACTTC. It is translated as CASSSPSAYQETQYF.

This rearrangement joins TRBV5-1 to TRBJ2-1; TRBD1 matches 10 bases. The CDR3 is 15 amino acids. Germline-derived CDR1 and CDR2 are SGHRS and YFSETQ. V was pared by 4 bases and J by 8 bases, with 9 bases of the junction left unmatched. This CDR3 reads CASSPGGTGDHEQFF. The CDR3 DNA reads as TGCGCCAGCAGCCCAGGTGGGACAGGGGATCATGAGCAGTTCTTC.

V gene TRBV11-1 combines with J gene TRBJ2-7; 10 bases are shared with TRBD1. The CDR3 has 15 amino acids. The V segment lost 3 bases and the J segment 5 bases; nucleotides outside the gene matches: 7. Germline V gene lookup returns CDR1 SGHAT and CDR2 FQDESV (reference sequence). Here the CDR3 DNA reads TGTGCCAGCAGCTTGACGGGACAGGGGAGAAACGAGCAGTACTTC. This encodes CASSLTGQGRNEQYF.

The chain couples TRBV28 to TRBJ2-7; weak D call: TRBD1 (6 bases). Germline V gene lookup returns CDR1 MDHEN and CDR2 SYDVKM. V lost 1 base and J lost 4, with 11 bases in between. The CDR3 has 14 amino acids. The CDR3 reads CASSLLGQGYEQYF. For the CDR3, the DNA is TGTGCCAGCAGTTTATTAGGCCAGGGGTACGAGCAGTACTTC.

This sequence joins TRBV11-1 and TRBJ2-7; 13 nucleotides line up with TRBD2. Germline-derived CDR1 and CDR2 are SGHAT and FQDESV (reference sequence). This CDR3 comprises 16 residues. The J segment lost 2 bases and the V segment lost 0 bases, leaving 1 base of the junction unmatched. CDR3 amino acids: CASSLAGLAGAYEQYF. CDR3 in DNA: TGTGCCAGCAGCTTAGCCGGACTAGCGGGAGCCTACGAGCAGTACTTC.

The chain couples TRBV7-2 to TRBJ2-7, with D maybe TRBD2 (6 bases). The ends were cut back, 3 bases at V and 7 bases at J, with 19 bases in the middle. CDR3 length: 15 residues. CDR1 and CDR2 (germline): SGHTA, FQGNSA. The CDR3 sequence is CASSFGSLPPGEQYF. CDR3 DNA: TGTGCCAGCAGCTTCGGGAGCCTCCCTCCCGGAGAGCAGTACTTC. Full variable domain (missing parts from reference TRBV7-2 and TRBJ2-7): GAGVSQSPSNKVTEKGKDVELRCDPISGHTALYWYRQSLGQGLEFLIYFQGNSAPDKSGLPSDRFSAERTGGSVSTLTIQRTQQEDSAVYLCASSFGSLPPGEQYFGPGTRLTVT.

The V gene is TRBV25-1, the J gene TRBJ2-1, with D perhaps TRBD2 (5 bases). CDR1 is MGHDK and CDR2 is SYGVNS in the germline V gene. Between the trimmed V and J ends, which lost 10 bases and 2 bases, there was a span of 15 bases. This CDR3 has 14 residues. The CDR3 spells CATYSGGTYNEQFF. CDR3 bases: TGTGCCACCTACTCCGGAGGTACCTACAATGAGCAGTTCTTC.

This clone was counted a single time. V usage is TRBV5-6 and J usage is TRBJ2-7; 11 nucleotides align to TRBD2. The V segment lost 5 bases and the J segment 7 bases; nucleotides outside the gene matches: 14. This CDR3 contains 16 residues. From germline, CDR1 is SGHDT and CDR2 YYEEEE. CDR3 residues: CASRLAGAPRAREQYF. The CDR3 nucleotides are TGTGCCAGCAGACTAGCGGGAGCCCCACGAGCGCGGGAGCAGTACTTC.

V gene TRBV15 combines with J gene TRBJ2-7; 11 positions match TRBD1. V was clipped by 4 bases and J by 3 bases; unmatched bases: 14. The CDR3 has 18 amino acids. CDR1 LNHNV and CDR2 YYDKDF come from the germline V gene (reference sequence). The CDR3 protein is CATSMVPGQGVMYYEQYF. The CDR3 bases are TGTGCCACCAGCATGGTCCCGGGACAGGGGGTTATGTACTACGAGCAGTACTTC. Using reference TRBV15 and TRBJ2-7 for the parts outside the CDR3, the full variable domain is DAMVIQNPRYQVTQFGKPVTLSCSQTLNHNVMYWYQQKSSQAPKLLFHYYDKDFNNEADTPDNFQSRRPNTSFCFLDIRSPGLGDTAMYLCATSMVPGQGVMYYEQYFGPGTRLTVT.

This clone was counted a single time. The V call is TRBV4-2, the J call TRBJ1-2; the match to TRBD1 covers 7 bases. The CDR3 loop spans 16 amino acids. CDR1 LGHNA and CDR2 YNFKEQ come from the germline V gene. Germline trimming cut 2 bases from V and 3 bases from J; bases unmatched to any gene: 9. In nucleotides, the CDR3 is TGTGCCAGCAGCCAATTAGTCCGGGACAGCCACTATGGCTACACCTTC. It translates to CASSQLVRDSHYGYTF.

As to this clone: One end of the junction fails to match germline, which may point to a read error. The chain links TRBV7-3 to TRBJ2-1; the match to TRBD2 covers 13 bases. In germline, CDR1 is SGHTA, CDR2 FQGTGA. This CDR3 is 13 amino acids long. The CDR3 reads CASSLGLAGMKVF. DNA of the CDR3: TGTGCCAGCAGCTTGGGACTAGCGGGAATGAAGGTCTTC.

This clone was seen once. The chain uses TRBV4-2 and TRBJ2-7; 8 nucleotides align to TRBD2. The CDR3 loop spans 15 amino acids. V shed 2 bases and J 1 base; nucleotides not matched to a gene: 4. Germline CDR1 reads LGHNA; CDR2 reads YNFKEQ. The CDR3 coding sequence is TGTGCCAGCAGCCAAAGCGGGAGTTGGTCCTACGAGCAGTACTTC. This sequence encodes CASSQSGSWSYEQYF.

V gene TRBV18 combines with J gene TRBJ2-3; TRBD2 aligns across 10 bases. Germline V CDR1 and CDR2: KGHSH, LQKENI. This CDR3 has 16 amino acids. J was trimmed by 5 bases and V by 2 bases; bases with no gene match: 7. This CDR3 reads CASSPSSGSSVDTQYF. CDR3 DNA sequence: TGTGCCAGCTCACCATCTAGCGGGAGTTCAGTAGATACGCAGTATTTT.

V usage is TRBV7-2 and J usage is TRBJ1-4, with no clear D. CDR3 size: 17 residues. The V gene lost 2 bases and the J gene lost 5 bases, with 18 bases spanning the gap. The germline V gene encodes CDR1 SGHTA and CDR2 FQGNSA. The CDR3 is CASSLRATGFSNEKLFF. For the CDR3, the DNA is TGTGCCAGCAGCTTACGCGCCACGGGGTTCAGCAATGAAAAACTGTTTTTT.

The J gene is TRBJ2-3, the V gene TRBV5-1; 8 positions agree with TRBD2. J gave up 2 bases and V 5 bases, and 7 bases lay outside the gene matches. The germline V gene encodes CDR1 SGHRS and CDR2 YFSETQ. The CDR3 covers 15 residues. In DNA form, the CDR3 reads TGCGCCAGCAGGAGACAGCGGGAGATCACAGATACGCAGTATTTT. It is translated as CASRRQREITDTQYF. Together with reference TRBV5-1 and TRBJ2-3, the CDR3 gives the full variable domain: KAGVTQTPRYLIKTRGQQVTLSCSPISGHRSVSWYQQTPGQGLQFLFEYFSETQRNKGNFPGRFSGRQFSNSRSEMNVSTLELGDSALYLCASRRQREITDTQYFGPGTRLTVL.

The chain uses TRBV19 and TRBJ2-3; 8 bases fit TRBD2. The CDR3 contains 13 residues. V was clipped by 7 bases and J by 6 bases; unmatched bases: 6. Germline assignment: CDR1 LNHDA and CDR2 SQIVND (reference sequence). In nucleotides, the CDR3 is TGTGCCAGTACCACCCGGGGGGGGGATACGCAGTATTTT. As protein: CASTTRGGDTQYF. Looking up the rest from reference TRBV19 and TRBJ2-3 gives the full variable domain: DGGITQSPKYLFRKEGQNVTLSCEQNLNHDAMYWYRQDPGQGLRLIYYSQIVNDFQKGDIAEGYSVSREKKESFPLTVTSAQKNPTAFYLCASTTRGGDTQYFGPGTRLTVL.

This chain uses TRBV6-5 with TRBJ1-5; D possibly corresponds to TRBD1 (5 bases). The CDR3 is 15 residues long. The V end lost 6 bases, the J end lost 0 bases, and 12 bases lay between the germline ends. Germline lookup yields CDR1 MNHEY and CDR2 SVGAGI. CDR3 region: CASSYRGSSNQPQHF. CDR3 DNA: TGTGCCAGCAGCTATAGGGGCAGTAGCAATCAGCCCCAGCATTTT.

The chain joins TRBV5-6 to TRBJ2-7, with 8 bases lining up with TRBD2. The CDR3 has 15 amino acids. Unmatched junction bases numbered 11, after V lost 4 bases and J lost 5 bases. In germline, CDR1 is SGHDT, CDR2 YYEEEE. In nucleotides, the CDR3 is TGTGCCAGCAGCCCAACGCGGGGGGCGCGGAACGAGCAGTACTTC. Protein product: CASSPTRGARNEQYF.

The chain couples TRBV2 to TRBJ2-1; 14 positions match TRBD2. CDR3 length equals 15 residues. The germline V gene encodes CDR1 SNHLY and CDR2 FYNNEI. With 6 bases clipped from V and 7 bases from J, the junction kept 5 bases outside the gene matches. Here the CDR3 reads CASRPGTSGRNEQFF. The DNA for the CDR3 is TGTGCCAGCAGGCCCGGGACTAGCGGGAGAAATGAGCAGTTCTTC.

This chain connects TRBV7-2 to TRBJ2-3; D possibly corresponds to TRBD1 (6 bases). Germline lookup yields CDR1 SGHTA and CDR2 FQGNSA. V dropped 7 bases and J dropped 1 base, with 15 bases sitting between them. CDR3 length: 15 amino acids. The CDR3 nucleotides read TGTGCCAGCACCCCCAGGGCAGGGGGCACAGATACGCAGTATTTT. This codes for CASTPRAGGTDTQYF.

This chain joins TRBV28 and TRBJ1-6; D is uncertain. The CDR3 sequence is 11 residues long. V lost 7 bases to trimming and J lost 8 bases, with 6 bases between them. The germline V gene has CDR1 MDHEN and CDR2 SYDVKM. CDR3 residues: CASNSDSPLHF. DNA for the CDR3: TGTGCCAGCAATTCGGATTCACCCCTCCACTTT.

The V gene is TRBV7-9, the J gene TRBJ1-2; TRBD1 matches at 8 bases. The CDR3 has 13 amino acids. The V segment lost 1 base and the J segment 7 bases; nucleotides outside the gene matches: 2. The germline V gene has CDR1 SEHNR and CDR2 FQNEAQ (reference sequence). CDR3 protein: CASSLGDRTGYTF. CDR3 nucleotides: TGTGCCAGCAGCTTAGGGGACAGGACTGGCTACACCTTC.

The chain links TRBV24-1 to TRBJ1-6, with D uncertain. CDR3 length: 16 residues. Germline V gene sequence: CDR1 KGHDR, CDR2 SFDVKD. V was shortened by 9 bases and J by 2 bases, with 16 bases between the two germline ends. This CDR3 reads CATPEWYGTYNSPLHF. CDR3 nucleotides: TGTGCCACCCCTGAATGGTACGGGACCTATAATTCACCCCTCCACTTT.

This chain joins TRBV28 and TRBJ2-3; 7 nucleotides agree with TRBD1. The J segment lost 2 bases and the V segment lost 5 bases, leaving 7 bases of the junction unmatched. Germline V lookup: CDR1 MDHEN, CDR2 SYDVKM. The CDR3 is made up of 15 amino acids. Here the CDR3 DNA reads TGTGCCAGCAGTCCCCCAGGGGGACACACAGATACGCAGTATTTT. Its protein is CASSPPGGHTDTQYF.

The CDR3 loop reads CASSPLRFGGTHEQYF. CDR3 in DNA: TGTGCCAGCAGTCCCCTCCGTTTCGGCGGGACCCACGAGCAGTACTTC. The chain uses TRBV28 and TRBJ2-7, with D tentatively TRBD2 (6 bases). The germline gives CDR1 MDHEN, CDR2 SYDVKM. The CDR3 length is 16 residues. V lost 5 bases, J lost 5 bases, and 22 bases lay in between.

The rearrangement uses TRBV30 and TRBJ1-6, with D unclear. Germline V gives CDR1 GTSNPN, CDR2 SVGIG (reference sequence). This CDR3 contains 13 residues. V was trimmed by 0 bases and J by 9 bases, leaving 9 bases between them. The CDR3: CAWSVSGGSPLHF. CDR3 nucleotide sequence: TGTGCCTGGAGTGTATCGGGAGGTTCACCCCTCCACTTT.